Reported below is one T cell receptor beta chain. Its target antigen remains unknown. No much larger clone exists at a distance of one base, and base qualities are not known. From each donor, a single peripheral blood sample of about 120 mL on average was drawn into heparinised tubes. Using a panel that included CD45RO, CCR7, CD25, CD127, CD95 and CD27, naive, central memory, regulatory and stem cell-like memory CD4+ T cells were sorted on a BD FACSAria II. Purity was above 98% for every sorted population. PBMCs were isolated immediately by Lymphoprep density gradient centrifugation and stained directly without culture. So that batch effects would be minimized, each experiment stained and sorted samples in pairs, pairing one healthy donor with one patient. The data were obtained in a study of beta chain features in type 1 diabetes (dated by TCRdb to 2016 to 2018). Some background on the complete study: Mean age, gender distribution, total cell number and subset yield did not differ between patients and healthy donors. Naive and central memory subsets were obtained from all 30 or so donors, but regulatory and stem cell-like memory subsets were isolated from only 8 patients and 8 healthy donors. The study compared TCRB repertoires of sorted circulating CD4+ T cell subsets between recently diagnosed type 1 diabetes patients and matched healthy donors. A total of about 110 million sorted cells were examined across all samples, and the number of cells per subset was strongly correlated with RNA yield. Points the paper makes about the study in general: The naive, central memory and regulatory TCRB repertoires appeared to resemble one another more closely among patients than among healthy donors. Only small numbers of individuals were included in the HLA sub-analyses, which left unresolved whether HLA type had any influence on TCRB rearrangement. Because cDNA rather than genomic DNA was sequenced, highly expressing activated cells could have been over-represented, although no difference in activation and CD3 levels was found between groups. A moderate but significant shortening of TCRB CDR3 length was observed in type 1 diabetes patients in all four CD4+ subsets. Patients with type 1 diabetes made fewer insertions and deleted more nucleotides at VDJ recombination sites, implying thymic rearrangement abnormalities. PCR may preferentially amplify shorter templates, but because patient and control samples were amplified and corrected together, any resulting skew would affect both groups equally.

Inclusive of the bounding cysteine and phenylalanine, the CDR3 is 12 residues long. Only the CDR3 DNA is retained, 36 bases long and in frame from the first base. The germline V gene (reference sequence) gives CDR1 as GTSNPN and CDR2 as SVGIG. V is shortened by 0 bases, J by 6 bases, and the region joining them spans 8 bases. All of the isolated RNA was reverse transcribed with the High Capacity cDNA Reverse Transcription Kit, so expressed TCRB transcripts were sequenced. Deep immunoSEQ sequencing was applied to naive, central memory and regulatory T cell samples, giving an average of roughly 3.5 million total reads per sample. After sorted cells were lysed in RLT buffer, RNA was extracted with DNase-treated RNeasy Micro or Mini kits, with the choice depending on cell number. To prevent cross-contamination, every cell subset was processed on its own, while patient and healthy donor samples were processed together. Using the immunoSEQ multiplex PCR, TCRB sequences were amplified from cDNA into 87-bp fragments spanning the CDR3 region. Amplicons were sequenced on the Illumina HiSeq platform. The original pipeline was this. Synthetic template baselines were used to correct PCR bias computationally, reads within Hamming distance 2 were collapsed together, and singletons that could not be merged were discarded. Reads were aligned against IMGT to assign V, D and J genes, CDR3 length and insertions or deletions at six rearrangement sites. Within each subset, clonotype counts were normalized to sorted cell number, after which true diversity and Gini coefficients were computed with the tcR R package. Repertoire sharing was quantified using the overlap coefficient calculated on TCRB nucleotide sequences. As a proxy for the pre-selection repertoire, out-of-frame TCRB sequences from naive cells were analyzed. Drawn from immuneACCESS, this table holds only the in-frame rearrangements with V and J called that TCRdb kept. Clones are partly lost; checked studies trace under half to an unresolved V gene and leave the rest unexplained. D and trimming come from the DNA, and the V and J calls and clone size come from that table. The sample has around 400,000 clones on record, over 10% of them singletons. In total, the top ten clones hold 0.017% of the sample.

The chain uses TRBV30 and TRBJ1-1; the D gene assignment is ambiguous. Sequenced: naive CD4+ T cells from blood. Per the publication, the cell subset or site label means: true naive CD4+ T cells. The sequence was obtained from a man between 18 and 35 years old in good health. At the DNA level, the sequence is TGTGCCTGGAGTGTACTAGGACCTGAAGCTTTCTTT. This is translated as CAWSVLGPEAFF.